The TCR beta chain described here comes from a study of blood T cell repertoires in COVID-19. Study context: The samples span acute and convalescent COVID-19 from the United States, Italy and Spain. From T cells, B-cell-depleted T cells, or PBMCs came the material, which was cDNA or gDNA.

Method: immunoSEQ multiplex PCR; TCRdb's copy keeps in-frame clones and lacks some. The table shows 35,000 to 45,000 clones, with 70% to 90% occurring only once. In germline, CDR1 is SGHTA, CDR2 FQGNSA. The V gene lost 3 bases and the J gene lost 4 bases, with 12 bases spanning the gap. The CDR3 is made up of 14 amino acids. Sequencing was done on a sample of peripheral blood. The V call is TRBV7-2, the J call TRBJ1-2; D uncertain. The sequence came from a human donor in a cohort sampled during active COVID-19. The CDR3 DNA sequence: TGTGCCAGCAGCTTGTTTGAGGGTAGCTATGGCTACACCTTC. As protein: CASSLFEGSYGYTF. The complete variable domain, with remaining parts taken from reference TRBV7-2 and TRBJ1-2, reads GAGVSQSPSNKVTEKGKDVELRCDPISGHTALYWYRQSLGQGLEFLIYFQGNSAPDKSGLPSDRFSAERTGGSVSTLTIQRTQQEDSAVYLCASSLFEGSYGYTFGSGTRLTVV.